This T cell receptor (beta chain) emerged from a study of T cell clones after liver transplantation (dated by TCRdb to between 2018 and 2021). Some background on the complete study: The samples were obtained from ITN030ST, a randomized trial that attempted immunosuppression withdrawal within 2 years after liver transplantation. Donor-reactive T cell clones were identified by TCRbeta sequencing following a pre-transplant mixed lymphocyte reaction and were subsequently tracked in post-transplant blood. Third party-reactive TCRbeta sequences from pre-transplant MLRs were also identified as an antigen-independent comparator for donor-reactive sequences. Of the eight recipients, a few were HCV-positive, while the remaining recipients had been transplanted for non-autoimmune, non-viral indications. No induction therapy was given to the subjects, and standard immunosuppression was administered until randomization at 12-24 months post-transplant. Tolerance was defined as complete immunosuppression withdrawal for at least one year with no rise in liver enzymes beyond twice the upper limit of normal. Blood samples were collected pre-transplant, pre-randomization before withdrawal, and post-randomization after either complete withdrawal or failed withdrawal. A cohort of 8 liver transplant recipients was studied, of whom 3 were classified as tolerant and 5 as non-tolerant.

Unstimulated PBMCs, after thawing, were stained for CD3, CD4 and CD8 and then FACS-sorted into CD3+CD4+ and CD3+CD8+ populations. Randomization to immunosuppression withdrawal applied to every one of the 8 studied subjects. Genomic DNA was isolated with the Qiagen DNeasy Blood and Tissue Kit. High-throughput TCRbeta CDR3 sequencing of frozen genomic DNA was performed by immunoSEQ, including PCR amplification, mapping, bias correction and internal controls. The authors processed their data as follows. Only productive rearrangements were retained, with each unique TCRbeta sequence defined by its CDR3 nucleotide sequence together with its V and J gene. A sequence counted as donor-reactive only if the sequence showed at least 5-fold expansion in CFSE-low cells compared with unstimulated pre-transplant cells and had a frequency of at least 0.01%. Per-subject minimum frequency thresholds, based on the lowest-template unstimulated sample, ensured at least 90% detection power. Jensen-Shannon divergence between the top 1000 TCRbeta sequences post-transplant and pre-transplant was used to measure repertoire turnover. Changes in detection of donor-reactive sequences were tested with two-sided Fisher's exact tests. The table comes from immuneACCESS by way of TCRdb, which keeps in-frame sequences with V and J called. Part of the clones is missing from these tables; in studies checked, under half for an unresolved V gene and the rest for unknown reasons. That table supplies the V and J calls and clone size; D and trimming were determined from the DNA. The sample table contains 40,000 to 55,000 clones; only one count was recorded for roughly 74% of them. The ten largest clones represent 9.5% to 10% of the sample.

Summary of the overall study and its limitations: In most of the 8 subjects, circulating donor-reactive CD4 TCRbeta sequences decreased significantly after transplant, regardless of tolerance or HCV status. Low numbers of available donor cells limited the measurable donor-reactive repertoire in a couple of subjects. When repertoire turnover was accounted for, significantly reduced detection of donor-reactive sequences was found in 7 of 8 subjects for CD4 and in 8 of 8 subjects for CD8. Donor-reactive sequences decreased more than third party-reactive sequences, which suggests partial antigen-specific deletion that was not related to withdrawal success. Since no allograft tissue specimens were available, donor-reactive T cells may have migrated into the graft instead of being deleted. Conclusions were preliminary, limited by small, heterogeneous patient numbers and non-standardized post-transplant time points.

To note about this clone: The target of this receptor is not known. No base-level quality is on record; no much larger clone is a single base apart.

The germline V gene supplies CDR1 SGHNT and CDR2 YENEEA. The CDR3 sequence holds 14 residues, the cysteine and phenylalanine included. Only the CDR3 region is kept as DNA, spanning 42 bases read in frame from base 1. Trimmed from V: 3 bases; trimmed from J: 0 bases; junction bases lacking a gene match: 2. The chain uses TRBV11-3 and TRBJ2-7; 7 central nucleotides agree with TRBD1. The source is a human patient who received a liver transplant. Following a transplant, some T cells may be graft donor cells, not patient cells. Sequencing was performed on CD4+ T cells from blood, taken more than 53 months after liver transplant. Here the CDR3 is given as CASSLGQSSYEQYF. The base sequence is TGTGCCAGCAGCTTGGGACAGAGCTCCTACGAGCAGTACTTC.